The 21 T cell receptor beta chains below were found in one sample sequenced in a study of shared clonotypes between healthy human individuals. Naive CD8 populations comprised CD45RO-negative cells positively selected for CCR7, excluding terminally differentiated effector memory CD45RA+ cells. Measured with immunoSEQ multiplex PCR; TCRdb has only the in-frame clones, and not every one. The sample lists under 600,000 clones; roughly 98% were seen once. The specimen was naive CD8+ T cells sorted from blood. The receptors were gathered from a man aged 25 to 40 in good health.

This chain links TRBV15 with TRBJ2-7; 7 nucleotides agree with TRBD1. V dropped 2 bases and J dropped 2; count of bases not matched to a gene: 6. The germline V gene has CDR1 LNHNV and CDR2 YYDKDF (reference sequence). This CDR3 is built from 15 residues. CDR3 in amino acids: CATSRYRTGPYEQYF. CDR3 DNA sequence: TGTGCCACCAGCAGATATAGGACAGGCCCCTACGAGCAGTACTTC.

The rearrangement uses TRBV29-1 and TRBJ2-7; 7 bases map to TRBD2. This CDR3 comprises 15 residues. Germline V CDR1 and CDR2: SQVTM, ANQGSEA. The J segment lost 6 bases and the V segment lost 0 bases, leaving 11 bases of the junction unmatched. DNA for the CDR3: TGCAGCGTTGAAGAAGTGGGAGGGCCTCTAGGCGAGCAGTACTTC. It is translated as CSVEEVGGPLGEQYF.

This chain uses TRBV5-4 with TRBJ2-7; D remains unclear. This CDR3 has 13 residues. V dropped 2 bases and J dropped 5 bases, with 11 bases sitting between them. Germline CDR1 is SGHNT and CDR2 is YYREEE (reference sequence). The CDR3 loop is CASSFAQTNEQYF. The CDR3 DNA reads as TGTGCCAGCAGCTTCGCCCAGACAAACGAGCAGTACTTC. Complete variable domain (other parts from reference TRBV5-4 and TRBJ2-7): ETGVTQSPTHLIKTRGQQVTLRCSSQSGHNTVSWYQQALGQGPQFIFQYYREEENGRGNFPPRFSGLQFPNYSSELNVNALELDDSALYLCASSFAQTNEQYFGPGTRLTVT.

This clone was recorded a few times. V gene TRBV28 combines with J gene TRBJ2-7; 9 positions match TRBD2. Germline trimming cut 2 bases from V and 4 bases from J; bases unmatched to any gene: 6. CDR3 length equals 15 residues. Germline V gene lookup returns CDR1 MDHEN and CDR2 SYDVKM. CDR3 sequence (DNA): TGTGCCAGCAGTTTAGTTAGCGGGAGTACGTACGAGCAGTACTTC. Amino acid sequence: CASSLVSGSTYEQYF.

This clone has only one observation. The gene calls are TRBV5-1 and TRBJ2-3; tentative D call: TRBD1 (5 bases). The CDR3 is 15 residues long. V gave up 0 bases and J gave up 3 bases, with 11 bases separating them. CDR1 is SGHRS, CDR2 YFSETQ, per germline. The CDR3 reads CASSLGPDSTDTQYF. The CDR3 bases are TGCGCCAGCAGCTTGGGCCCTGACAGTACAGATACGCAGTATTTT.

V usage is TRBV6-1 and J usage is TRBJ2-1, with D perhaps given as TRBD1 or TRBD2 (5 bases each). Per the germline V gene, CDR1 is MNHNS and CDR2 is SASEGT. CDR3 length: 16 amino acids. V lost 1 base to trimming and J lost 0 bases, with 10 bases between them. CDR3 in amino acids: CASSEGGDSSYNEQFF. The CDR3 region has the DNA TGTGCCAGCAGTGAAGGGGGAGACAGCTCCTACAATGAGCAGTTCTTC.

The chain employs TRBV4-3 and TRBJ2-3; D not resolved. The CDR3 length is 13 residues. The germline V gene has CDR1 LGHNA and CDR2 YSLEER. Trimming pared 0 bases from V and 7 bases from J, leaving 8 bases between. The CDR3 DNA sequence: TGCGCCAGCAGCCAAGAGTTAATATATACGCAGTATTTT. Amino acid sequence: CASSQELIYTQYF.

This clone appeared a single time. V and J are TRBV6-1 and TRBJ1-2; 9 bases are a match to TRBD1. Trimming took 7 bases from V and 7 from J; bases not matched to a gene: 13. CDR1 and CDR2 (germline): MNHNS, SASEGT. The CDR3 sequence is 15 residues long. CDR3 nucleotide sequence: TGTGCCAGCATCGCCCGGGACAGGGCTCTCTCTGGCTACACCTTC. Translating gives CASIARDRALSGYTF.

The rearrangement uses TRBV5-1 and TRBJ1-5; 11 nucleotides agree with TRBD1. Germline CDR1 SGHRS, CDR2 YFSETQ. J lost 0 bases, V lost 2 bases, and 19 bases had no gene match. There are 22 residues in the CDR3. The DNA for the CDR3 is TGCGCCAGCAGCTTTACCGGGACAGGGGGATGTCTGGATGACCCTAGCAATCAGCCCCAGCATTTT. Encoded protein: CASSFTGTGGCLDDPSNQPQHF.

This clone has only one observation. The chain uses TRBV27 and TRBJ2-7, with a possible D match to TRBD1 (5 bases). The CDR3 has 14 amino acids. Deletions cut 6 bases from V and 6 bases from J, with 18 bases between. Germline loops: CDR1 MNHEY, CDR2 SMNVEV (reference sequence). The CDR3 DNA reads as TGTGCCAGCAGCCCCGGTTTTGGGGCAAGCGAGCAGTACTTC. It is translated as CASSPGFGASEQYF.

The chain couples TRBV10-2 to TRBJ2-7, with a possible D match to TRBD1 (6 bases). This CDR3 spans 14 amino acids. Germline CDR1 and CDR2: WSHSY and SAAADI. Deletions cut 3 bases from V and 2 bases from J, with 11 bases between. CDR3 bases: TGCGCCAGCAGTGAAGGCAGGGGAGCCTACGAGCAGTACTTC. This encodes CASSEGRGAYEQYF.

CDR3: CASSLSFEQYF. The CDR3 DNA sequence: TGTGCCAGCAGCTTATCATTCGAGCAGTACTTC. The chain carries TRBV13 and TRBJ2-7, with D uncertain. V gave up 2 bases and J gave up 6 bases, with 5 bases separating them. This CDR3 has 11 residues. Germline CDR1 PRHDT, CDR2 FYEKMQ (reference sequence).

The V and J genes are TRBV13 and TRBJ2-2; possibly TRBD1 for D (6 bases). CDR3 length: 16 residues. Germline V gives CDR1 PRHDT, CDR2 FYEKMQ (reference sequence). V was clipped by 0 bases and J by 2 bases, with 10 bases between them. Written as DNA, the CDR3 is TGTGCCAGCAGCTTAGGTCAGGGGATCAACACCGGGGAGCTGTTTTTT. Translation gives CASSLGQGINTGELFF.

This clone was observed a single time. The V gene is TRBV27, the J gene TRBJ1-5, with D possibly matching TRBD1 (6 bases). The germline gives CDR1 MNHEY, CDR2 SMNVEV (reference sequence). The V end was cut by 5 bases, the J end by 9 bases, with 14 bases between. This CDR3 is 13 amino acids long. The CDR3 spells CASSLTGSRPQHF. DNA for the CDR3: TGTGCCAGCAGTCTGACAGGCTCTCGGCCCCAGCATTTT.

This chain joins TRBV27 and TRBJ2-4, with D hard to call. Germline assignment: CDR1 MNHEY and CDR2 SMNVEV (reference sequence). V lost 4 bases to trimming and J lost 3 bases, with 13 bases between them. This CDR3 comprises 15 residues. CDR3 sequence reads: CASSSRRVGKNIQYF. DNA for the CDR3: TGTGCCAGCAGTTCCCGGCGAGTAGGCAAAAACATTCAGTACTTC.

V usage is TRBV4-1 and J usage is TRBJ1-2; D is possibly TRBD1 (6 bases). V was clipped by 4 bases and J by 4 bases, with 19 bases between them. Germline CDR1 is MGHRA and CDR2 is YSYEKL. The CDR3 is 16 residues long. The CDR3: CASSPQTEQGSYGYTF. CDR3 sequence (DNA): TGCGCCAGCAGCCCGCAAACCGAACAGGGTTCCTATGGCTACACCTTC.

CDR3 in amino acids: CASSTSLAGGHTQYF. The CDR3 region has the DNA TGCGCCAGCAGCACATCCCTAGCGGGAGGTCATACGCAGTATTTT. The rearrangement joins TRBV10-2 to TRBJ2-3; 11 bases align to TRBD2. J gave up 7 bases and V 6 bases, and 9 bases lay outside the gene matches. This CDR3 contains 15 residues. The V gene's germline CDR1 is WSHSY and CDR2 SAAADI.

The chain links TRBV12-5 to TRBJ2-3; D ambiguous. The CDR3 is 12 residues long. V was pared by 5 bases and J by 4 bases, with 7 bases between. CDR1 is LGHNT and CDR2 is FRNRAP in the germline V gene. The CDR3 protein is CASGPQADTQYF. CDR3 nucleotides: TGTGCTAGTGGTCCACAAGCAGATACGCAGTATTTT.

V usage is TRBV6-4 and J usage is TRBJ2-1, with 12 bases aligning to TRBD2. The length of the CDR3 is 16 residues. Looked up from germline, CDR1 is MRHNA and CDR2 is SNTAGT. With V trimmed by 2 bases and J by 4 bases, 3 bases remained unmatched. CDR3 coding DNA: TGTGCCAGCAGTGACGTAGGACTAGCGGGGTACAATGAGCAGTTCTTC. This translates into CASSDVGLAGYNEQFF.

The chain employs TRBV4-1 and TRBJ1-5, with 8 bases matching TRBD1. Germline trimming cut 1 base from V and 7 bases from J; bases unmatched to any gene: 6. Per germline, CDR1 MGHRA and CDR2 YSYEKL. The CDR3 runs to 15 residues. The CDR3 DNA is TGCGCCAGCAGCCAAGTGGCAGGGGGCACCCAGCCCCAGCATTTT. Translation: CASSQVAGGTQPQHF.

This chain connects TRBV19 to TRBJ2-1, with D possibly TRBD2 on 7 matching bases. The ends were cut back, 7 bases at V and 12 bases at J, with 19 bases in the middle. The CDR3 is 13 residues long. Germline loops: CDR1 LNHDA, CDR2 SQIVND (reference sequence). Here the CDR3 reads CASIGGAPLGQFF. The CDR3 coding sequence is TGTGCCAGTATTGGGGGGGCCCCTCTAGGGCAGTTCTTC.